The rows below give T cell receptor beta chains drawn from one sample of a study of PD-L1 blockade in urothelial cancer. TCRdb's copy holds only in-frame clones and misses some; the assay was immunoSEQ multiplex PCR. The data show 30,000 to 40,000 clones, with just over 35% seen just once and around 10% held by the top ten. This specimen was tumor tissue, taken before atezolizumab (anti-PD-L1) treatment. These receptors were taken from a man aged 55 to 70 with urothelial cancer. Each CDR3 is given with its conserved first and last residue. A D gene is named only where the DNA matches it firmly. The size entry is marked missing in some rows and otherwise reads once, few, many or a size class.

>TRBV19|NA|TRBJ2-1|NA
CASSIGHGAQGEQFF
TGTGCCAGTAGTATCGGACATGGGGCCCAGGGGGAGCAGTTCTTC
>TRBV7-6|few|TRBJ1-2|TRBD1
CASRWTGRDYGYTF
TGTGCCAGCAGATGGACAGGTCGGGACTATGGCTACACCTTC
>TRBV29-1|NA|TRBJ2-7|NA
CSVVSPRPSYEQYF
TGCAGCGTTGTGAGTCCCCGACCTTCCTACGAGCAGTACTTC
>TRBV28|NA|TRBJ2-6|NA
CASLPGSYSGANVLTF
TGTGCCAGCCTTCCGGGGTCTTACTCTGGGGCCAACGTCCTGACTTTC
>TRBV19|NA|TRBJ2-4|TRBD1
CASSATGARGNIQYF
TGTGCCAGTAGTGCGACAGGGGCGCGTGGGAACATTCAGTACTTC
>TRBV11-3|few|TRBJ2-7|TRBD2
CASSSWTSGGMNEQYF
TGTGCCAGCAGCTCGTGGACTAGCGGGGGGATGAACGAGCAGTACTTC
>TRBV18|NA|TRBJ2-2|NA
CASSPGQGPTGELFF
TGTGCCAGCTCACCGGGTCAGGGCCCCACCGGGGAGCTGTTTTTT
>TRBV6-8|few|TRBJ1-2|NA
CASSEGRWDYGYTF
TGTGCCAGCAGTGAGGGCAGGTGGGACTATGGCTACACCTTC
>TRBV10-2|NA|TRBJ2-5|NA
CASSGTGQGPTAETQYF
TGCGCCAGCAGTGGGACCGGGCAGGGACCCACGGCGGAGACCCAGTACTTC
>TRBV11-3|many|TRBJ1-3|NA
CASSFLPIGNTIYF
TGTGCCAGCAGCTTTTTGCCAATTGGAAACACCATATATTTT
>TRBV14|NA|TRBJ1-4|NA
CASSRMRGVGKKLFF
TGTGCCAGCAGCCGTATGAGGGGCGTGGGCAAAAAACTGTTTTTT
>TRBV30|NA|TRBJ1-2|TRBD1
CAWSTGQGFGYGYTF
TGTGCCTGGAGTACCGGACAGGGATTCGGATATGGCTACACCTTC
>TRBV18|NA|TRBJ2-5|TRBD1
CASLLTGAQETQYF
TGTGCCAGCTTATTGACAGGGGCCCAAGAGACCCAGTACTTC
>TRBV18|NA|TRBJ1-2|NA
CASSPEQVEIGYTF
TGTGCCAGCTCACCAGAGCAGGTAGAGATCGGCTACACCTTC
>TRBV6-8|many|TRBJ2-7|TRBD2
CASGQTSGRPDYEQYF
TGTGCCAGCGGCCAGACTAGCGGGAGGCCAGACTACGAGCAGTACTTC
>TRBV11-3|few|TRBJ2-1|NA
CASSRGPATYNEQFF
TGTGCCAGCAGCCGGGGACCCGCGACATACAATGAGCAGTTCTTC
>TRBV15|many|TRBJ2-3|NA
CATSRDRGGTDTQYF
TGTGCCACCAGCAGAGATCGGGGAGGCACAGATACGCAGTATTTT
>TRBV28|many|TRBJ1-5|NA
CASARGGQPQHF
TGTGCCAGCGCCCGGGGGGGTCAGCCCCAGCATTTT
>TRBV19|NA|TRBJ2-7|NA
CASSIETYYEQYF
TGTGCCAGTAGTATAGAGACGTACTACGAGCAGTACTTC
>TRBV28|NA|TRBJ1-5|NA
CASSSGAGNQPQHF
TGTGCCAGCAGTAGCGGGGCAGGCAATCAGCCCCAGCATTTT
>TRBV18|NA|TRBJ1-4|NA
CASSPNNEKLFF
TGTGCCAGCTCACCAAATAATGAAAAACTGTTTTTT
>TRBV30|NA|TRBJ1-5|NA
CAWSVKGGSQPQHF
TGTGCCTGGAGTGTAAAAGGGGGAAGTCAGCCCCAGCATTTT
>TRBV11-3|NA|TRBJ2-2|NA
CASSLARASARIGELFF
TGTGCCAGCAGCTTGGCAAGGGCTAGCGCTAGGATTGGGGAGCTGTTTTTT
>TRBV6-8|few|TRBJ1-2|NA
CASSYSSGNYGYTF
TGTGCCAGCAGTTACTCGTCCGGGAACTATGGCTACACCTTC
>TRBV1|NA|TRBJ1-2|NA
CASSQEGITNYGYTF
TGCGCCAGCAGCCAAGAAGGAATTACTAACTATGGCTACACCTTC
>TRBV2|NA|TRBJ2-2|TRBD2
CASDVAGGNTGELFF
TGTGCCAGCGATGTGGCGGGAGGGAACACCGGGGAGCTGTTTTTT
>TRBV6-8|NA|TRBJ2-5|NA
CAMGQWCQETQYF
TGTGCCATGGGGCAGTGGTGCCAAGAGACCCAGTACTTC
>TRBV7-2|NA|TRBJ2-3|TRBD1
CASSDRGPDTQYF
TGTGCCAGCTCCGACAGGGGCCCAGATACGCAGTATTTT
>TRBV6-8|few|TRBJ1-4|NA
CASSLGTWGEKLFF
TGTGCCAGCAGTTTGGGGACGTGGGGTGAAAAACTGTTTTTT
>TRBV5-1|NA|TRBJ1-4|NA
CASTLGGSNEKLFF
TGCGCCAGCACCTTGGGAGGGAGCAATGAAAAACTGTTTTTT
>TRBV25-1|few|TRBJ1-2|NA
CASSDPGRTNYGYTF
TGTGCCAGCAGTGACCCCGGACGGACTAACTATGGCTACACCTTC
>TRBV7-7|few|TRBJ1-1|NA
CASSLDGERNTEAFF
TGTGCCAGCAGCTTAGACGGGGAGCGAAACACTGAAGCTTTCTTT
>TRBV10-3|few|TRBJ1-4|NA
CAISEDGSTNEKLFF
TGTGCCATCAGTGAGGACGGATCAACTAATGAAAAACTGTTTTTT
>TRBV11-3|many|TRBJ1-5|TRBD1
CASSRGTGEGSQPQHF
TGTGCCAGCAGCCGGGGGACAGGGGAGGGTAGTCAGCCCCAGCATTTT
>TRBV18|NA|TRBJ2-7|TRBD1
CASSRVGQGSYEQYF
TGTGCCAGCTCACGGGTAGGACAGGGCTCCTACGAGCAGTACTTC
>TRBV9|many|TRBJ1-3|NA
CASSVEVGALSGNTIYF
TGTGCCAGCAGCGTAGAGGTCGGCGCCCTTTCTGGAAACACCATATATTTT
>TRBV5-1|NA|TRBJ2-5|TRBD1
CASSFGTGGQETQYF
TGCGCCAGCAGTTTTGGGACAGGGGGCCAAGAGACCCAGTACTTC
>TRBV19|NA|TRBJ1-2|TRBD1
CASSIPRTGGAAGYTF
TGTGCCAGTAGTATACCTAGGACAGGGGGCGCGGCTGGCTACACCTTC
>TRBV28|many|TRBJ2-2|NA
CASSLQGTGELFF
TGTGCCAGCAGTTTACAGGGCACCGGGGAGCTGTTTTTT
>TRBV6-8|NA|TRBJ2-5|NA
CAILQGGAGETQYF
TGTGCCATACTCCAAGGGGGGGCGGGTGAGACCCAGTACTTC
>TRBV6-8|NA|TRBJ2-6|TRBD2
CASSYSGLAGSSGANVLTF
TGTGCCAGCAGTTACTCGGGCCTAGCGGGGTCTTCTGGGGCCAACGTCCTGACTTTC
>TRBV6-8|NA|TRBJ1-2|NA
CASSLALNYGYTF
TGTGCCAGCTCTCTGGCTCTGAATTATGGCTACACCTTC
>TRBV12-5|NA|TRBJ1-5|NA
CASGPGLGSSNQPQHF
TGTGCTAGTGGTCCGGGACTTGGGTCGAGCAATCAGCCCCAGCATTTT